The clone carrying this T cell receptor (beta chain) was observed a few times. Its matching antigen is unknown. Genes and germline are mouse. The read finishes 1 residue shy of the CDR3 end, and the germline J gene is used to complete it. The sample comes from a study of tissue T cells after allogeneic stem cell transplantation. The CDR3 is 16 residues long. Trimming cost V 3 bases and J 0 bases; bases outside gene matches: 4. Germline V lookup: CDR1 LGHNA, CDR2 YSYQKL. The time point: mouse harvest day 7 after allogeneic transplant. Tail vein injection delivered 10^7 T-cell-depleted bone marrow cells and 10^6 splenic CD5+ T cells. Findings and caveats of the study: Anatomically similar tissues had similar TCR repertoires within each patient. Only a limited share of tissue TCRs appeared in blood or spleen. Across patients, clones rarely overlapped, yet motif clusters were shared tissue-specifically.

Sequenced by immunoSEQ multiplex PCR; TCRdb stores in-frame clones only, minus some. Of under 4,000 clones listed, about 50% are singletons. The genes are TRBV2 and TRBJ2-1, with 8 bases aligning to TRBD2. The sequenced material came from lymph node tissue. This TCR came from a female BALB/c mouse given C57BL/6 T cells with graft-versus-host disease after an allogeneic hematopoietic cell transplant. Partial CDR3 DNA: TGTGCCAGCAGCCAGGACTGGGTTCCTAACTATGCTGAGCAGTTC. This encodes CASSQDWVPNYAEQF. The complete CDR3 sequence is CASSQDWVPNYAEQFF.